Following are 22 T cell receptor beta chains from one sample sequenced in a study of T cell responses to AZD1222 COVID-19 vaccine. Measured with immunoSEQ multiplex PCR; TCRdb has only the in-frame clones, and not every one. In the table there are roughly 100,000 clones, about 90% of which are singletons. Sequencing used peripheral blood, obtained on day 0 of AZD1222 vaccination. Every receptor here comes from an adult in good health.

The table lists this clone with a few counts. The chain employs TRBV4-3 and TRBJ1-1; tentative D call: TRBD1 (6 bases). The CDR3 spans 14 residues. V was pared by 4 bases and J by 7 bases, with 16 bases between. Germline V lookup: CDR1 LGHNA, CDR2 YSLEER. The CDR3 spells CASSPGGYVDEAFF. In DNA form, the CDR3 reads TGCGCCAGCAGCCCCGGGGGCTATGTTGATGAAGCTTTCTTT.

Worth noting for this clone: Other DNA sequences in the sample encode the same CDR3. The V and J genes are TRBV3-1 (or the pseudogene TRBV3-2) and TRBJ1-6; D gene uncertain. Trimming removed 1 base at V and 10 bases at J, with 5 bases between. The CDR3 has 12 amino acids. The germline V gene encodes CDR1 LGHDT and CDR2 YNNKEL (reference sequence). This CDR3 is CASSQASSPLHF. CDR3 DNA sequence: TGTGCCAGCAGCCAAGCGAGCTCACCCCTCCACTTT.

The chain has TRBV25-1 and TRBJ1-4, with D uncertain. CDR3 length: 13 residues. The germline gives CDR1 MGHDK, CDR2 SYGVNS. The V and J ends lost 6 bases and 5 bases respectively, with 10 bases between them. The CDR3 DNA sequence: TGTGCCAGCAGCAGTACCGTAAATGAAAAACTGTTTTTT. The encoded protein is CASSSTVNEKLFF.

V gene TRBV5-6 combines with J gene TRBJ1-5, with 7 bases matching TRBD1. The V gene's germline CDR1 is SGHDT and CDR2 YYEEEE. The CDR3 is made up of 14 amino acids. Losses at the gene ends were 4 bases for V and 10 bases for J; bases not matched to a gene: 11. CDR3 DNA sequence: TGTGCCAGCAGCAAGGGGGCAGGGGGGTTCCCCCAGCATTTT. Its translation: CASSKGAGGFPQHF.

V is TRBV12-3 or TRBV12-4 and J is TRBJ1-2; tentative D call: TRBD1 (6 bases). This CDR3 is 13 amino acids long. The germline V and J ends were trimmed by 6 bases and 8 bases, with 16 bases remaining between them. The CDR3 coding sequence is TGTGCCAGCAGAATGGGGGGGGCGGAGGGCTACACCTTC. Translating gives CASRMGGAEGYTF.

The chain is built from TRBV11-3 and TRBJ2-1; TRBD2 agrees at 11 bases. The germline V gene has CDR1 SGHNT and CDR2 YENEEA. The V segment lost 5 bases and the J segment 5 bases; nucleotides outside the gene matches: 8. This CDR3 has 16 residues. This CDR3 is CASSPTAGLADNEQFF. The CDR3 DNA is TGTGCCAGCAGCCCCACGGCGGGACTAGCGGACAATGAGCAGTTCTTC.

This clone was observed a few times. V gene TRBV6-5 combines with J gene TRBJ2-1, with D hard to call. V was clipped by 6 bases and J by 7 bases, with 16 bases between them. CDR3 size: 14 residues. Germline values: CDR1 MNHEY, CDR2 SVGAGI. The CDR3 protein is CASRIGRFGNEQFF. As DNA, the CDR3 is TGTGCCAGCAGGATAGGACGGTTTGGGAATGAGCAGTTCTTC.

In this sample, this clone turned up a few times. The rearrangement joins TRBV5-6 to TRBJ1-3; maybe TRBD1 (6 bases). CDR3 length: 19 amino acids. Germline CDR1 SGHDT, CDR2 YYEEEE. Trimming removed 3 bases from V and 1 base from J, with 23 bases in between. The CDR3 DNA follows: TGTGCCAGCAGCTCCCCGTCGGGGGGGCGCATATCGTCTGGAAACACCATATATTTT. It codes for CASSSPSGGRISSGNTIYF.

This clone was counted once. This chain uses TRBV19 with TRBJ1-5; no reliable D call. The CDR3 loop spans 13 amino acids. Germline CDR1 and CDR2: LNHDA and SQIVND (reference sequence). Trimming left V 5 bases short and J 3 bases short, with 8 bases between. For the CDR3, the DNA is TGTGCCAGTAGTTTTGTCATCAATCAGCCCCAGCATTTT. Encoded protein: CASSFVINQPQHF. Filled out from reference TRBV19 and TRBJ1-5, the complete variable domain reads DGGITQSPKYLFRKEGQNVTLSCEQNLNHDAMYWYRQDPGQGLRLIYYSQIVNDFQKGDIAEGYSVSREKKESFPLTVTSAQKNPTAFYLCASSFVINQPQHFGDGTRLSIL.

This chain connects TRBV11-1 to TRBJ1-3; no reliable D call. The V end was cut by 2 bases, the J end by 0 bases, with 11 bases between. Per the germline V gene, CDR1 is SGHAT and CDR2 is FQDESV (reference sequence). This CDR3 is built from 16 residues. CDR3 in DNA: TGTGCCAGCAGCTTATCTTCCCGCCGCTCTGGAAACACCATATATTTT. The encoded protein is CASSLSSRRSGNTIYF.

The chain is built from TRBV25-1 and TRBJ2-2, with TRBD1 identical over 8 bases. V dropped 3 bases and J dropped 5; count of bases not matched to a gene: 5. The length of the CDR3 is 15 residues. CDR1 is MGHDK, CDR2 SYGVNS, per germline. The CDR3 reads CASSDRQGRTGELFF. Written as DNA, the CDR3 is TGTGCCAGCAGTGACAGACAGGGGAGAACCGGGGAGCTGTTTTTT.

The chain recombines TRBV2 with TRBJ1-4; tentatively, D is TRBD1 (6 bases). The CDR3 is 13 residues long. V lost 6 bases and J 8 bases, leaving 13 bases between the germline ends. The germline CDR1 and CDR2 sequences are SNHLY and FYNNEI. The CDR3 region has the DNA TGTGCCAGCAGGAGGACAGTTGACGAAAAACTGTTTTTT. Encoded protein: CASRRTVDEKLFF.

The V call is TRBV5-8, the J call TRBJ1-1; a possible D gene is TRBD1 (5 bases). The CDR3 runs 16 residues. Germline lookup yields CDR1 SGHTS and CDR2 YDEGEE. V shed 0 bases and J shed 0 bases, with 12 bases lying between them. The CDR3, as DNA: TGTGCCAGCAGCTTGGCAGGGTTAGGACTGAACACTGAAGCTTTCTTT. The encoded protein is CASSLAGLGLNTEAFF.

V gene TRBV12-5 combines with J gene TRBJ2-1, with TRBD2 matching over 9 bases. From germline, CDR1 is LGHNT and CDR2 FRNRAP. Trimming took 4 bases from V and 1 from J; bases not matched to a gene: 8. The CDR3 totals 17 residues. The CDR3 loop is CASGSPGGGASYNEQFF. The CDR3 region has the DNA TGTGCTAGTGGTTCCCCGGGCGGGGGGGCTTCCTACAATGAGCAGTTCTTC. The whole variable domain, filled in from reference TRBV12-5 and TRBJ2-1, reads DARVTQTPRHKVTEMGQEVTMRCQPILGHNTVFWYRQTMMQGLELLAYFRNRAPLDDSGMPKDRFSAEMPDATLATLKIQPSEPRDSAVYFCASGSPGGGASYNEQFFGPGTRLTVL.

The V gene is TRBV18, the J gene TRBJ1-5; D is uncertain. V lost 6 bases, J lost 0 bases, and 9 bases lay in between. CDR3 length: 14 amino acids. Germline values: CDR1 KGHSH, CDR2 LQKENI. The CDR3 loop reads CASSLSLSNQPQHF. Here the CDR3 DNA reads TGTGCCAGCTCTCTATCCCTTAGCAATCAGCCCCAGCATTTT.

The gene calls are TRBV6-1 and TRBJ2-7; 9 bases are shared with TRBD2. The CDR3 covers 13 residues. The germline CDR1 and CDR2 sequences are MNHNS and SASEGT. The CDR3: CASSDVSSGAPWV. In DNA form, the CDR3 reads TGTGCCAGCAGTGATGTTTCTAGCGGGGCTCCTTGGGTC.

This chain joins TRBV12-5 and TRBJ2-1; 9 bases agree with TRBD1. CDR3 length: 17 residues. Germline V CDR1 and CDR2: LGHNT, FRNRAP. V gave up 3 bases and J gave up 7 bases; unmatched junction bases: 13. The CDR3 reads CASGFLPKQGAGNEQFF. The CDR3 bases are TGTGCTAGTGGTTTCTTGCCGAAACAGGGGGCGGGGAATGAGCAGTTCTTC.

This clone was seen more than once but under ten times. This chain connects TRBV4-3 to TRBJ1-4, with a weak D call TRBD1 (5 bases). The germline CDR1 and CDR2 sequences are LGHNA and YSLEER. V was clipped by 4 bases and J by 2 bases, with 23 bases between them. This CDR3 has 19 amino acids. The CDR3 sequence is CASSLTEMGVVETNEKLFF. The CDR3 coding sequence is TGCGCCAGCAGCCTTACGGAGATGGGGGTTGTCGAGACTAATGAAAAACTGTTTTTT.

The chain recombines TRBV14 with TRBJ2-2; TRBD2 might be the D (7 bases). Trimming stripped 3 bases from V and 0 bases from J, with 14 bases between. Germline V lookup: CDR1 SGHDN, CDR2 FVKESK. The CDR3 is 17 residues long. The CDR3 region has the DNA TGTGCCAGCAGCCATCGTGGGGGGGCTGCGAACACCGGGGAGCTGTTTTTT. It specifies CASSHRGGAANTGELFF.

This chain connects TRBV25-1 to TRBJ2-2; D perhaps matches TRBD1 (5 bases). V was shortened by 2 bases and J by 4 bases, with 17 bases between the two germline ends. Per the germline V gene, CDR1 is MGHDK and CDR2 is SYGVNS. The CDR3 has 17 residues. CDR3 nucleotides: TGTGCCAGCAGTGAACCTTTAGGGCAGGGTTCCACCGGGGAGCTGTTTTTT. This gives the protein CASSEPLGQGSTGELFF.

The rearrangement joins TRBV5-8 to TRBJ1-2; unclear D gene. There are 15 residues in the CDR3. The germline V and J ends were trimmed by 2 bases and 4 bases, with 15 bases remaining between them. CDR1 is SGHTS and CDR2 is YDEGEE in the germline V gene. The CDR3 sequence is CASSFGWVESYGYTF. The CDR3, as DNA: TGTGCCAGCAGCTTCGGCTGGGTGGAGTCCTATGGCTACACCTTC.

The chain is built from TRBV11-2 and TRBJ2-7; tentative D call: TRBD2 (6 bases). V was shortened by 7 bases and J by 4 bases, with 17 bases between the two germline ends. In germline, CDR1 is SGHAT, CDR2 FQNNGV. This CDR3 is 14 amino acids long. CDR3 sequence: CASTPGVTRYEQYF. The CDR3 nucleotides are TGTGCCAGCACTCCGGGGGTTACCAGATACGAGCAGTACTTC.